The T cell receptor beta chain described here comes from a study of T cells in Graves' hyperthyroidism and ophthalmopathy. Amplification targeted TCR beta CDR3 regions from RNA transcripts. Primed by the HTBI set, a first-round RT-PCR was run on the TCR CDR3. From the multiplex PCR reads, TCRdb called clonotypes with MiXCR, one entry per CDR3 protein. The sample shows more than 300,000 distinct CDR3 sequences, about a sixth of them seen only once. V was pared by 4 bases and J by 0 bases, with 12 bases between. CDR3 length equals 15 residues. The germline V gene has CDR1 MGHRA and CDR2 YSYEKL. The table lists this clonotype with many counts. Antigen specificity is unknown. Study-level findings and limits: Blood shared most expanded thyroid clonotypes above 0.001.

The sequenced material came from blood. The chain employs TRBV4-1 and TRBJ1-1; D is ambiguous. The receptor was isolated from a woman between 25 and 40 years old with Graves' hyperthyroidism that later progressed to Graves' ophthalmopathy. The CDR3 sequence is CASSLSSDLNTEAFF. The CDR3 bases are TGCGCCAGCAGCCTCTCATCTGACCTGAACACTGAAGCTTTCTTT.